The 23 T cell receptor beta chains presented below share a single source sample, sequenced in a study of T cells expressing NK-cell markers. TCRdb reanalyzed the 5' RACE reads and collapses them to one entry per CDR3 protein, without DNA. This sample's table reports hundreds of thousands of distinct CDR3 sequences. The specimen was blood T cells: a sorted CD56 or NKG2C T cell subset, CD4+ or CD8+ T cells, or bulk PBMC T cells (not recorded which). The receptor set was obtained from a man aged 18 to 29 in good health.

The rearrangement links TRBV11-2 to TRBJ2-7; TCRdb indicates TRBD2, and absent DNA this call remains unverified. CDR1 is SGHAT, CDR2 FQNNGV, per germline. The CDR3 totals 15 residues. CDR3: CASSLDRGPFYEQYF.

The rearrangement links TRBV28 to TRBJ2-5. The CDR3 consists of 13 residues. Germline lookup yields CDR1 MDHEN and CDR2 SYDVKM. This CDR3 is CASRNGNQETQYF.

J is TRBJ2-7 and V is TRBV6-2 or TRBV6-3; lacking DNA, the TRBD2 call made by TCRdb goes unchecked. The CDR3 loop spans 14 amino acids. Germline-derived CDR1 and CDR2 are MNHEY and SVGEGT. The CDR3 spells CASSLSGLSYEQYF.

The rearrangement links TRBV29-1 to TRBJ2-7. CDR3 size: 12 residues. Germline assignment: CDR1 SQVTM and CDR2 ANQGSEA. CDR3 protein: CSVGESPYEQYF.

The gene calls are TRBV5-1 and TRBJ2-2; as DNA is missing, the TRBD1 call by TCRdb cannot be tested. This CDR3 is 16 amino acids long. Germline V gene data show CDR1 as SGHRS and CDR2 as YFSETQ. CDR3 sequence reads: CASSQSGTGLLGELFF.

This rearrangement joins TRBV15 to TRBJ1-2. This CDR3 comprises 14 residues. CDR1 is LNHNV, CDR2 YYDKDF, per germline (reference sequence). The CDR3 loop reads CATSRGQVDYGYTF.

The CDR3 spells CSARRTSGPLEQYF. The rearrangement joins TRBV20-1 to TRBJ2-7; TCRdb names TRBD2, which stays unverified in the absence of DNA. Looked up from germline, CDR1 is DFQATT and CDR2 is SNEGSKA (reference sequence). The CDR3 loop spans 14 amino acids.

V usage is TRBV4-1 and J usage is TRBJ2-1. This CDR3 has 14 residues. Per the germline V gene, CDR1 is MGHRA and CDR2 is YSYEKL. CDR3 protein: CASSQVSRDNEQFF.

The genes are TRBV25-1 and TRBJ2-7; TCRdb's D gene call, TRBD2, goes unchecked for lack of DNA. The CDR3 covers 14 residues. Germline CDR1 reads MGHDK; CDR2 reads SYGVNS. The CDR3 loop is CASSDGTNLGEQYF.

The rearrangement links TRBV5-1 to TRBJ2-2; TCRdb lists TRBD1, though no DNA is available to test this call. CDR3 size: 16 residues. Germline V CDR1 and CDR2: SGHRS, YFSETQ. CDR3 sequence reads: CASKGTTGTNTGELFF.

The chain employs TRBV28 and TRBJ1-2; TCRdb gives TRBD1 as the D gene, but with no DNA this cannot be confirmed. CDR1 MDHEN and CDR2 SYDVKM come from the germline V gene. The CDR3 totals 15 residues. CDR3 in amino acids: CASSLQRGGQRGYTF.

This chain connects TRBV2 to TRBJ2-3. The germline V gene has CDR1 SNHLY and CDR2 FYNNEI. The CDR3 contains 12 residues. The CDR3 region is CASSATEDTQYF.

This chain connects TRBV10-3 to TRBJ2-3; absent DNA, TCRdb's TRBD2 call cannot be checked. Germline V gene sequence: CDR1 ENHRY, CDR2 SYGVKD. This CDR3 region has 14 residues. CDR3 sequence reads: CATGRHVAGDTQYF.

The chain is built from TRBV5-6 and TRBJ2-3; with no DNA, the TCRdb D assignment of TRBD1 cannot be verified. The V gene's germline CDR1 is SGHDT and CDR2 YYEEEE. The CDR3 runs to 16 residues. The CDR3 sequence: CASSLYARGIADTQYF.

CDR3 sequence reads: CASSAPGASGSDTQYF. The chain is built from TRBV12-3 or TRBV12-4 and TRBJ2-3; TCRdb's D gene call, TRBD1, goes unchecked for lack of DNA. This CDR3 comprises 16 residues.

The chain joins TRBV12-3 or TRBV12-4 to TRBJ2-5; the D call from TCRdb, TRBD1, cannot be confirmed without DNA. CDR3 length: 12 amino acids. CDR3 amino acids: CASSTTGETQYF.

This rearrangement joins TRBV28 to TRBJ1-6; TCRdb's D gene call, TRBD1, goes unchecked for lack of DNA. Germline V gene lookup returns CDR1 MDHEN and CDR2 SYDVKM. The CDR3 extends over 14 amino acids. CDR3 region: CASSETGSNSPLHF.

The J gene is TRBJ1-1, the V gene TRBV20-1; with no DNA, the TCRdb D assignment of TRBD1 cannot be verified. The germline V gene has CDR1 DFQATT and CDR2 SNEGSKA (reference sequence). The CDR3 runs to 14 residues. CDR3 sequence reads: CSASDRGANTEAFF.

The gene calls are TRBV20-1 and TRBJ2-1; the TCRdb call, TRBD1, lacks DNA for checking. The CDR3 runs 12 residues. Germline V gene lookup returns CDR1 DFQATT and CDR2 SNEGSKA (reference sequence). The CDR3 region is CSAQQGAGEQFF.

The CDR3 protein is CASSPTGPLQYF. The V gene is TRBV12-3 or TRBV12-4, the J gene TRBJ2-4; TCRdb lists TRBD1, though no DNA is available to test this call. CDR3 length equals 12 residues.

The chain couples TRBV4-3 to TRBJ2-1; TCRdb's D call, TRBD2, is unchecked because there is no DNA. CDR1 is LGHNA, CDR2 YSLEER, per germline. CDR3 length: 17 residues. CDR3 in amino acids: CASSPRLAGGFYNEQFF.

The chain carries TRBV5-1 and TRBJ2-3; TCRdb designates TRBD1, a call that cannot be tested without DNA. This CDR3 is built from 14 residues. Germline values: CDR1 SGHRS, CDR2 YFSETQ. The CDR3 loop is CASSPGGPTDTQYF.

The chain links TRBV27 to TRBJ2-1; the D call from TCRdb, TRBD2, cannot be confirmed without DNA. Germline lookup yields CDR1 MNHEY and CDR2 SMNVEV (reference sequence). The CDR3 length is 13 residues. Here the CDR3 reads CASSLFSANEQFF.